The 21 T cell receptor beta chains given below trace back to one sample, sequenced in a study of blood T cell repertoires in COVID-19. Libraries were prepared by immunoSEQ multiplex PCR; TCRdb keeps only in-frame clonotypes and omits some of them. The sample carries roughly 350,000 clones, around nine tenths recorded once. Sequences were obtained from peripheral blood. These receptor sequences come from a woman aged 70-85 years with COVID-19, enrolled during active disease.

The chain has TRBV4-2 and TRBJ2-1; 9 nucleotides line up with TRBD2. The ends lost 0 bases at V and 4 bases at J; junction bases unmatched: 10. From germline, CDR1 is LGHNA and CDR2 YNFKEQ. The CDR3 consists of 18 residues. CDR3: CASSQDVPERGVYNEQFF. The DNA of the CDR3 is TGTGCCAGCAGCCAAGACGTCCCCGAGCGGGGGGTTTACAATGAGCAGTTCTTC.

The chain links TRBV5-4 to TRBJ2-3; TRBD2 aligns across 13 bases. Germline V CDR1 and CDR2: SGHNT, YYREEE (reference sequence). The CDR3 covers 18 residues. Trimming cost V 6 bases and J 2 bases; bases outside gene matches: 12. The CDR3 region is CASTPTSGGTTSTDTQYF. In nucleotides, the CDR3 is TGTGCCAGCACACCGACTAGCGGGGGGACGACATCCACAGATACGCAGTATTTT.

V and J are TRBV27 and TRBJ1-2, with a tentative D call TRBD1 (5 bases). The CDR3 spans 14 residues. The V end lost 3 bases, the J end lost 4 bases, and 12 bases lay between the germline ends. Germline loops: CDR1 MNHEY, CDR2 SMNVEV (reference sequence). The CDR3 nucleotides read TGTGCCAGCAGTTTGGGACTTTCCGGCTATGGCTACACCTTC. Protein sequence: CASSLGLSGYGYTF.

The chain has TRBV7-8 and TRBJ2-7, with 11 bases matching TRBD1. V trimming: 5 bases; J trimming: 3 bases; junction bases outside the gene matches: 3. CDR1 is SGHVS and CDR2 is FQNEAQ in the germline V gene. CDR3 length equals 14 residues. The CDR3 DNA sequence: TGTGCCAGCAGCCGAGGGACAGGGGGCTACGAGCAGTACTTC. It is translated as CASSRGTGGYEQYF.

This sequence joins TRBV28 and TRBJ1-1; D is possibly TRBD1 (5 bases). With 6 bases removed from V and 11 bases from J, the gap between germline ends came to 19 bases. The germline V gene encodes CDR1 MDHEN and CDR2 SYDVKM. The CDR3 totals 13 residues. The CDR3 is CASRPGFLPEAFF. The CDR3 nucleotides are TGTGCCAGCAGGCCAGGGTTTCTTCCCGAGGCTTTCTTT.

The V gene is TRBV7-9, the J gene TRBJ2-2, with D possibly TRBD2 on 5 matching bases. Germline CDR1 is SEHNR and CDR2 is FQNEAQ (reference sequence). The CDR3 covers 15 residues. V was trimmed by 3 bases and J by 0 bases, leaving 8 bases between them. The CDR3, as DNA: TGTGCCAGCAGCTTGCAAGCGGCGAACACCGGGGAGCTGTTTTTT. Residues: CASSLQAANTGELFF.

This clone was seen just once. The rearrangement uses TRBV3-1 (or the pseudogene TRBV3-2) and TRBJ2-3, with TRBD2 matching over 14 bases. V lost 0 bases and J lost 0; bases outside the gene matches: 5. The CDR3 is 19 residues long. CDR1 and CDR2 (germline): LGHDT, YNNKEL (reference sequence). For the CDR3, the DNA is TGTGCCAGCAGCCAAGATGGGGGACTAGCGGGGGTTAGCACAGATACGCAGTATTTT. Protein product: CASSQDGGLAGVSTDTQYF.

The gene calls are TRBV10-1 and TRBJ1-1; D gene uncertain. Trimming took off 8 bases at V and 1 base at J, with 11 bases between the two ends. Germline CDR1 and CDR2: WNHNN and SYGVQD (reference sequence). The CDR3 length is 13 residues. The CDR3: CASSHSRNTEAFF. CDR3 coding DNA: TGCGCCAGCTCCCACAGCCGGAACACTGAAGCTTTCTTT.

Written as DNA, the CDR3 is TGCGCCAGCAGCCAAAGGACAGGGCAAGACTCCTACGAGCAGTACTTC. It translates to CASSQRTGQDSYEQYF. The J gene is TRBJ2-7, the V gene TRBV4-1, with 8 bases aligning to TRBD1. Germline CDR1 reads MGHRA; CDR2 reads YSYEKL. CDR3 length: 16 residues. V lost 2 bases to trimming and J lost 0 bases; unmatched junction nucleotides: 6.

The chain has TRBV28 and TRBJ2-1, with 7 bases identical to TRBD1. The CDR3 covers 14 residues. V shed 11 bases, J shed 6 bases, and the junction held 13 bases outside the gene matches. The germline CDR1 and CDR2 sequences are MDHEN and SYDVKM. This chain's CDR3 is CAVQQYRGSNEQFF. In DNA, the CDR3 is TGTGCCGTCCAGCAGTACAGGGGTTCCAATGAGCAGTTCTTC.

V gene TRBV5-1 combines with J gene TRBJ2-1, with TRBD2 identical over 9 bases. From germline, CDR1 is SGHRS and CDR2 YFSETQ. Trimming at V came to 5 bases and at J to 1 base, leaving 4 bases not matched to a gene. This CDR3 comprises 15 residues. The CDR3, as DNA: TGCGCCAGCAGACAGCGGGGGGAGTCCTACAATGAGCAGTTCTTC. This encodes CASRQRGESYNEQFF.

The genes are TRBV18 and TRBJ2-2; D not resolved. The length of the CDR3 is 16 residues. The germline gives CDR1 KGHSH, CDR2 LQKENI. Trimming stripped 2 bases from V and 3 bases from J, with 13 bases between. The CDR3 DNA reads TGTGCCAGCTCACCAATGGTCCAGGCGTACACCGGGGAGCTGTTTTTT. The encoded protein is CASSPMVQAYTGELFF.

CDR3 DNA sequence: TGTGCCAGCAGCGCCGGGACTAGCGGGGCCTACGAGCAGTACTTC. The encoded protein is CASSAGTSGAYEQYF. The J gene is TRBJ2-7, the V gene TRBV9, with 13 bases aligning to TRBD2. The CDR3 consists of 15 residues. Germline-derived CDR1 and CDR2 are SGDLS and YYNGEE. The V and J ends lost 3 bases and 2 bases, in that order; junction bases with no gene match: 2.

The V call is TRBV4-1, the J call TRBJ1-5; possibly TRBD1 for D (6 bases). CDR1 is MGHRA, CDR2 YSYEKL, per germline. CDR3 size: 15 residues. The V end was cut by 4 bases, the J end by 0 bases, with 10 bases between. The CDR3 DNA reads TGCGCCAGCAGCCCTGTGGACAGTAGCAATCAGCCCCAGCATTTT. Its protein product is CASSPVDSSNQPQHF.

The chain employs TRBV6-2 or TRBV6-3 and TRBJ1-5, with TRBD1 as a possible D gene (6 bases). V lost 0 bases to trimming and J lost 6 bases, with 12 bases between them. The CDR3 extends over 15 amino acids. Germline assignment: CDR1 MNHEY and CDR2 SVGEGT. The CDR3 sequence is CASSYSGAALQPQHF. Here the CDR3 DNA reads TGTGCCAGCAGTTACTCGGGGGCCGCACTTCAGCCCCAGCATTTT.

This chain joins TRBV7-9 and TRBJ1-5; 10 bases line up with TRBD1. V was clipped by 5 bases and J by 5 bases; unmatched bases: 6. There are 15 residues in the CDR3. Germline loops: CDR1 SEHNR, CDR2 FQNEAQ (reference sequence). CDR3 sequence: CASSPPGTGDQPQHF. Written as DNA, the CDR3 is TGTGCCAGCAGCCCCCCCGGGACAGGGGATCAGCCCCAGCATTTT.

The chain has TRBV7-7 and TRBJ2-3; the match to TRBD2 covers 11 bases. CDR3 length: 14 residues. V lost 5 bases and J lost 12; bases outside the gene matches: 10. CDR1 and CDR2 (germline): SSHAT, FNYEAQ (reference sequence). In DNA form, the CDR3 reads TGTGCCAGCAGCCCTAGCGGGGGGCAACGCCCCCAGTATTTT. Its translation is CASSPSGGQRPQYF.

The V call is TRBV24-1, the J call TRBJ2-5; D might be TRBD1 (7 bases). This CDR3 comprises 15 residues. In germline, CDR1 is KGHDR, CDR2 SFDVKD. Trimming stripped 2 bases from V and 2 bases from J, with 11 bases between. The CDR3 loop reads CATSDYRGGQETQYF. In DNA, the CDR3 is TGTGCCACCAGTGATTACAGGGGAGGACAAGAGACCCAGTACTTC.

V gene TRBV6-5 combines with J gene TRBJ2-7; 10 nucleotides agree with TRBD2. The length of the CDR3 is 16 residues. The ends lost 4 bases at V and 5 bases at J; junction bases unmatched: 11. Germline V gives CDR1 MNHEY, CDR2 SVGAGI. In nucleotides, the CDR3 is TGTGCCAGCAGTTCGCCTGCAGCGGGGGGGTTGGACGAGCAGTACTTC. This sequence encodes CASSSPAAGGLDEQYF.

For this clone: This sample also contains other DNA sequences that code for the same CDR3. The CDR3, as DNA: TGTGCCAGCTCACCAGGGGGGAGCAATCAGCCCCAGCATTTT. This translates into CASSPGGSNQPQHF. This sequence joins TRBV18 and TRBJ1-5; TRBD1 might be the D (5 bases). Trimming stripped 2 bases from V and 1 base from J, with 6 bases between. The CDR3 consists of 14 residues. Germline CDR1 reads KGHSH; CDR2 reads LQKENI. Filled out from reference TRBV18 and TRBJ1-5, the complete variable domain reads NAGVMQNPRHLVRRRGQEARLRCSPMKGHSHVYWYRQLPEEGLKFMVYLQKENIIDESGMPKERFSAEFPKEGPSILRIQQVVRGDSAAYFCASSPGGSNQPQHFGDGTRLSIL.

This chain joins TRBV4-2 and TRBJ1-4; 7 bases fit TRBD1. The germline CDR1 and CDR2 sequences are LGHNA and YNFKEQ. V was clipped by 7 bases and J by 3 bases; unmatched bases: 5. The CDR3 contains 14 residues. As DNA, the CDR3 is TGTGCCAGCACGGGACAGCACCCTAATGAAAAACTGTTTTTT. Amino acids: CASTGQHPNEKLFF.